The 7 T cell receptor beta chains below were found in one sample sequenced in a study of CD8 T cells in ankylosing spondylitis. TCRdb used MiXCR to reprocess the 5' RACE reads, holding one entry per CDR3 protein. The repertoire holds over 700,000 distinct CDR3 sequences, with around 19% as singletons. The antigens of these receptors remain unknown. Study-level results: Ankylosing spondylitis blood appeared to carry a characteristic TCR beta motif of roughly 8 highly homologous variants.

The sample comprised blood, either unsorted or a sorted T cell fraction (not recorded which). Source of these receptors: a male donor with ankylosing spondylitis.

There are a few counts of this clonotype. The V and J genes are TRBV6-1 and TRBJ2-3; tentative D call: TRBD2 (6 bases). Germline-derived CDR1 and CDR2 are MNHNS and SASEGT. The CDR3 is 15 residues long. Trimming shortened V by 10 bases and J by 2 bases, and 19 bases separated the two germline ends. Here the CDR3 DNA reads TGTGCCACACGGGGACTTCCTAGGCCCACAGATACGCAGTATTTT. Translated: CATRGLPRPTDTQYF.

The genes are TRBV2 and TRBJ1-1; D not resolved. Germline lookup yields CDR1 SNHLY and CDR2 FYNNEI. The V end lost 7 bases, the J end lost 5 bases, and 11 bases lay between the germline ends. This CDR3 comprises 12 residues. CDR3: CASNHDGTEAFF. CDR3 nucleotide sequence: TGTGCCAGCAACCACGACGGAACTGAAGCTTTCTTT.

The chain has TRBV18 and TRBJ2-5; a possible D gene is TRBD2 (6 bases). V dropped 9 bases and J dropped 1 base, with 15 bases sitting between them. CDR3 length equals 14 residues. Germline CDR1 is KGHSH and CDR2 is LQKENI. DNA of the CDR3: TGTGCCAGTACCCGGGACTCCCTCCAAGAGACCCAGTACTTC. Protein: CASTRDSLQETQYF.

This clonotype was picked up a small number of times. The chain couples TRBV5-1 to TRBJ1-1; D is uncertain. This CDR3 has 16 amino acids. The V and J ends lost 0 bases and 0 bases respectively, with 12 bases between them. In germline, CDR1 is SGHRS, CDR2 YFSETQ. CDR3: CASSLAGGNMNTEAFF. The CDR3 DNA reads TGCGCCAGCAGCTTGGCCGGAGGGAACATGAACACTGAAGCTTTCTTT.

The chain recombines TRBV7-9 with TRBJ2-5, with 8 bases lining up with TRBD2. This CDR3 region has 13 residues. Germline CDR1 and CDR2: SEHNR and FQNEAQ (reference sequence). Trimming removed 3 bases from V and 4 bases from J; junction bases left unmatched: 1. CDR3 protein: CASSFTSGETQYF. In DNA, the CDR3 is TGTGCCAGCAGCTTTACTAGCGGAGAGACCCAGTACTTC. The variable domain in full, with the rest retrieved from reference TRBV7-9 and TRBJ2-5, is DTGVSQNPRHKITKRGQNVTFRCDPISEHNRLYWYRQTLGQGPEFLTYFQNEAQLEKSRLLSDRFSAERPKGSFSTLEIQRTEQGDSAMYLCASSFTSGETQYFGPGTRLLVL.

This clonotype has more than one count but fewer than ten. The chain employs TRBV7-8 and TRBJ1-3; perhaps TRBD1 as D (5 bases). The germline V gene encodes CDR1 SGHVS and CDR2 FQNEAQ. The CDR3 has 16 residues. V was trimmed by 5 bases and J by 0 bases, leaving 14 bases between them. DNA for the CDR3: TGTGCCAGCAGCCGCGGCGGGGCCAACTCTGGAAACACCATATATTTT. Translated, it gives CASSRGGANSGNTIYF.

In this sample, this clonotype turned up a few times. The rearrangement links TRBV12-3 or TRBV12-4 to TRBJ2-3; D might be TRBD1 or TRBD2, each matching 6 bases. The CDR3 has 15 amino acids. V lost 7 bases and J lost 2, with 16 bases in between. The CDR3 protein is CASTRHGGPTDTQYF. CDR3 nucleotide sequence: TGTGCCAGCACACGCCATGGGGGGCCCACAGATACGCAGTATTTT.